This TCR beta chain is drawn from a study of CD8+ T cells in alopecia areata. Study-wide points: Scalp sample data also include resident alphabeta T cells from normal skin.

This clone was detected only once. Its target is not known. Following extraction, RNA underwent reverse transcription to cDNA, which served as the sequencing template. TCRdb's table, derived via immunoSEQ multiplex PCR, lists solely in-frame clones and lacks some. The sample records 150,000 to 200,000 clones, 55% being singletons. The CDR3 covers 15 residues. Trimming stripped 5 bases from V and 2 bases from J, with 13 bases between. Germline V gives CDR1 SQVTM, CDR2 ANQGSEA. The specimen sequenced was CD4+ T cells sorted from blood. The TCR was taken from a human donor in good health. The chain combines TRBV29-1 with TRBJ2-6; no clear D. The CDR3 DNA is TGCAGCGTTTCGCTTGGTCCCCCTGGGGCCAACGTCCTGACTTTC. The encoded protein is CSVSLGPPGANVLTF.